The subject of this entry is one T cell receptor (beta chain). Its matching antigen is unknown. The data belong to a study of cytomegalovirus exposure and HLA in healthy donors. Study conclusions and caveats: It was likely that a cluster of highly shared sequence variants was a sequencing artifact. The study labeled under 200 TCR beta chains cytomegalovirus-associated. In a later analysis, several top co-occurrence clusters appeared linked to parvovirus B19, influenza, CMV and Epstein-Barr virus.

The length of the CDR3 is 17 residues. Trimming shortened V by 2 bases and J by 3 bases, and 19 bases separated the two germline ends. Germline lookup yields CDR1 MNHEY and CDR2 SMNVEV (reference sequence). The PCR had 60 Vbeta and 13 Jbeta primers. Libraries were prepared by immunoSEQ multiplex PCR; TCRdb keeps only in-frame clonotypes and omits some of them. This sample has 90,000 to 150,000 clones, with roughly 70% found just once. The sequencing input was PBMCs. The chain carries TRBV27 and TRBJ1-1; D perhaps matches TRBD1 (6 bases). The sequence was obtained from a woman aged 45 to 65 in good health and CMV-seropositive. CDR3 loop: CASSLMGRGPSHTEAFF. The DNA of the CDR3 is TGTGCCAGCAGTTTAATGGGCAGGGGACCCTCCCACACTGAAGCTTTCTTT.